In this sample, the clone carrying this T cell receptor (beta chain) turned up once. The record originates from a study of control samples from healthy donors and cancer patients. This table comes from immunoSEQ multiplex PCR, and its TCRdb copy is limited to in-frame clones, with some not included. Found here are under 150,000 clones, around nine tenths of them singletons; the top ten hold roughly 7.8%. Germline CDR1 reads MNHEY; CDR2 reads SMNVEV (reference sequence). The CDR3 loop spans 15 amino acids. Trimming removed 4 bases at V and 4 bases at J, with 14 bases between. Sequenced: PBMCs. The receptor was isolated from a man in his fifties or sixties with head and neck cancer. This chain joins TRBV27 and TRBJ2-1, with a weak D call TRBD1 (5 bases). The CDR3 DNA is TGTGCCAGCAGTTCTATTATGACAGCTTACAATGAGCAGTTCTTC. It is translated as CASSSIMTAYNEQFF.